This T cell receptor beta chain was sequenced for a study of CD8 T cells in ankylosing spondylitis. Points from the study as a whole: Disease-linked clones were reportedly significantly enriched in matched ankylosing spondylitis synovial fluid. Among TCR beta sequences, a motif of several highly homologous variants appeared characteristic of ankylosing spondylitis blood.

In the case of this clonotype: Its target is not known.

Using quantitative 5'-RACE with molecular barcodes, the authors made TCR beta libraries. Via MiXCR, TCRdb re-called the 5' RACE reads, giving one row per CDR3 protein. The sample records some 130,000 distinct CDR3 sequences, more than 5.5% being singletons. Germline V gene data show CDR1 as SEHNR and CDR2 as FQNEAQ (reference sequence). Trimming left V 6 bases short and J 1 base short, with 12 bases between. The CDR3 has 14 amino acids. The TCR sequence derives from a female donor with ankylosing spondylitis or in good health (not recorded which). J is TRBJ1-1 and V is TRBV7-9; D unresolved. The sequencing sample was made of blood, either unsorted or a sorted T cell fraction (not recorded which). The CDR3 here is CASRSRTGNTEAFF. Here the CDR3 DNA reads TGTGCCAGCAGATCCCGGACGGGGAACACTGAAGCTTTCTTT.